The 22 T cell receptor beta chains given below trace back to one sample, sequenced in a study of OX40 agonist ivuxolimab in advanced cancers. The repertoire was sequenced with immunoSEQ multiplex PCR; TCRdb's copy has only in-frame clones and lacks some. The sample lists around 25,000 clones, more than 80% occurring once. The sample here was CD4+ or CD8+ T cells sorted from blood, taken in a trial of the OX40 agonist ivuxolimab. The receptors originated from an adult with an advanced solid tumor such as melanoma, head and neck, liver or kidney cancer.

This chain uses TRBV4-3 with TRBJ2-1; D may be TRBD2 (7 bases). Germline assignment: CDR1 LGHNA and CDR2 YSLEER. This CDR3 region has 19 residues. V was cut by 0 bases and J by 4 bases, with 22 bases left in between. The CDR3: CASSQDSPGRGRRYNEQFF. The DNA for the CDR3 is TGCGCCAGCAGCCAAGATAGCCCCGGGCGGGGGCGAAGGTACAATGAGCAGTTCTTC.

V gene TRBV6-5 combines with J gene TRBJ2-7; D perhaps matches TRBD2 (5 bases). The germline V and J ends were trimmed by 7 bases and 6 bases, with 16 bases remaining between them. This CDR3 contains 13 residues. Germline loops: CDR1 MNHEY, CDR2 SVGAGI. DNA of the CDR3: TGTGCCAGCACCAAACCCGGAGGAGGCGAGCAGTACTTC. This translates into CASTKPGGGEQYF.

The chain recombines TRBV7-6 with TRBJ2-5; 7 bases are a match to TRBD2. The closer fit of TRBJ2-7 to the DNA end suggests the J call may be wrong. This CDR3 spans 13 amino acids. The germline V gene encodes CDR1 SGHVS and CDR2 FNYEAQ. For the CDR3, the DNA is TGTGCCAGCAGCGCGGGAGCGAGCTACGAGCAGTACTTC. Amino acids: CASSAGASYEQYF.

This chain uses TRBV11-1 with TRBJ2-2; possibly TRBD2 for D (6 bases). The CDR3 has 14 residues. The germline gives CDR1 SGHAT, CDR2 FQDESV (reference sequence). With 8 bases removed from V and 0 bases from J, the gap between germline ends came to 10 bases. In DNA, the CDR3 is TGTGCCAGCCAGTGGGGGGCGAACACCGGGGAGCTGTTTTTT. Translated, it gives CASQWGANTGELFF.

The chain recombines TRBV11-3 with TRBJ2-3; 12 bases are shared with TRBD2. Germline CDR1 is SGHNT and CDR2 is YENEEA. The CDR3 runs 18 residues. With V trimmed by 2 bases and J by 9 bases, 15 bases remained unmatched. CDR3 sequence: CASSLPPLAGGLGGTQYF. The CDR3, as DNA: TGTGCCAGCAGCTTACCCCCCCTAGCGGGAGGGTTGGGGGGGACGCAGTATTTT.

V is TRBV11-2 and J is TRBJ2-1; D may be TRBD1 (5 bases). Germline-derived CDR1 and CDR2 are SGHAT and FQNNGV. The CDR3 has 14 amino acids. Trimming took off 5 bases at V and 8 bases at J, with 16 bases between the two ends. The CDR3 sequence is CASSPWRGHDEQFF. The CDR3 nucleotides read TGTGCCAGCAGCCCCTGGCGTGGACACGATGAGCAGTTCTTC.

The V call is TRBV27, the J call TRBJ1-4; D ambiguous. The CDR3 extends over 15 amino acids. In germline, CDR1 is MNHEY, CDR2 SMNVEV (reference sequence). V lost 6 bases and J lost 0, with 11 bases in between. In DNA form, the CDR3 reads TGTGCCAGCAGGTTGGGTGGGGCAACTAATGAAAAACTGTTTTTT. Translation: CASRLGGATNEKLFF.

The V call is TRBV6-7, the J call TRBJ2-1; 9 bases are shared with TRBD1. TRBV6-7 is an open reading frame whose function is uncertain. The CDR3 extends over 13 amino acids. The trim removed 7 bases at V and 7 bases at J, leaving 5 bases unmatched. CDR3 nucleotides: TGTGCCAGCAAACTGGACAGGGGAAATGAGCAGTTCTTC. Translating gives CASKLDRGNEQFF.

This CDR3 is CASSLGRQGGRSEQYF. CDR3 DNA sequence: TGTGCCAGCAGCTTAGGCCGACAGGGGGGCAGAAGCGAGCAGTACTTC. The V and J genes are TRBV7-2 and TRBJ2-7; 9 nucleotides align to TRBD1. The ends lost 1 base at V and 6 bases at J; junction bases unmatched: 10. CDR1 is SGHTA, CDR2 FQGNSA, per germline. This CDR3 has 16 amino acids.

The chain carries TRBV7-2 and TRBJ1-6; possibly TRBD1 for D (6 bases). Germline CDR1 and CDR2: SGHTA and FQGNSA. Deletions cut 0 bases from V and 9 bases from J, with 15 bases between. The CDR3 length is 16 residues. CDR3 amino acids: CASSLATGSRGSPLHF. CDR3 nucleotide sequence: TGTGCCAGCAGCTTAGCCACAGGGTCCAGGGGTTCACCCCTCCACTTT.

The chain combines TRBV5-1 with TRBJ2-1; 8 bases line up with TRBD2. Losses at the gene ends were 0 bases for V and 8 bases for J; bases not matched to a gene: 7. The CDR3 consists of 15 residues. CDR1 is SGHRS, CDR2 YFSETQ, per germline. CDR3 protein: CASSLAAGEIYEQFF. The CDR3 region has the DNA TGCGCCAGCAGCTTGGCAGCGGGGGAAATCTATGAGCAGTTCTTC. The variable domain in full, with the rest retrieved from reference TRBV5-1 and TRBJ2-1, is KAGVTQTPRYLIKTRGQQVTLSCSPISGHRSVSWYQQTPGQGLQFLFEYFSETQRNKGNFPGRFSGRQFSNSRSEMNVSTLELGDSALYLCASSLAAGEIYEQFFGPGTRLTVL.

In this sample, this clone turned up a few times. The V gene is TRBV29-1, the J gene TRBJ2-7, with 9 bases aligning to TRBD1. Germline CDR1 SQVTM, CDR2 ANQGSEA. With V trimmed by 4 bases and J by 2 bases, 6 bases remained unmatched. This CDR3 is 14 amino acids long. CDR3 sequence: CSVAPGTGTYEQYF. Here the CDR3 DNA reads TGCAGCGTTGCCCCCGGGACAGGGACCTACGAGCAGTACTTC.

This clone was seen more than once but under ten times. This sequence joins TRBV10-3 and TRBJ2-7, with TRBD1 matching 10 bases. The CDR3 runs 15 residues. The V and J ends lost 6 bases and 3 bases, in that order; junction bases with no gene match: 8. Per the germline V gene, CDR1 is ENHRY and CDR2 is SYGVKD. CDR3 amino acids: CAISPRTGGNYEQYF. DNA for the CDR3: TGTGCCATCAGCCCCCGGACAGGGGGAAACTACGAGCAGTACTTC.

This chain uses TRBV5-1 with TRBJ2-7; 8 bases are a match to TRBD1. V shed 1 base and J 0 bases; nucleotides not matched to a gene: 9. The germline gives CDR1 SGHRS, CDR2 YFSETQ. The length of the CDR3 is 17 residues. CDR3 region: CASSLRTRQGSSYEQYF. Written as DNA, the CDR3 is TGCGCCAGCAGCTTGAGAACCCGACAGGGGAGCTCCTACGAGCAGTACTTC. Based on the CDR3 plus reference TRBV5-1 and TRBJ2-7, the full variable domain is KAGVTQTPRYLIKTRGQQVTLSCSPISGHRSVSWYQQTPGQGLQFLFEYFSETQRNKGNFPGRFSGRQFSNSRSEMNVSTLELGDSALYLCASSLRTRQGSSYEQYFGPGTRLTVT.

The V and J genes are TRBV5-5 and TRBJ2-7; D call uncertain. V was pared by 0 bases and J by 3 bases, with 4 bases between. Germline CDR1 reads SGHKS; CDR2 reads YYEKEE (reference sequence). This CDR3 is 12 amino acids long. This CDR3 is CASSLEIYEQYF. For the CDR3, the DNA is TGTGCCAGCAGCTTGGAGATCTACGAGCAGTACTTC.

The CDR3 DNA follows: TGTGCCAGCAGCTTATTAGGGACGGGGAACACCGGGGAGCTGTTTTTT. This codes for CASSLLGTGNTGELFF. V and J are TRBV11-2 and TRBJ2-2, with D perhaps matching TRBD1 or TRBD2 (5 bases each). Per the germline V gene, CDR1 is SGHAT and CDR2 is FQNNGV. This CDR3 is built from 16 residues. Between the trimmed V and J ends, which lost 2 bases and 1 base, there was a span of 11 bases.

The table lists this clone with a count of one. One junction end does not reproduce the germline sequence, and a read error may be involved. The V gene is TRBV7-7, the J gene TRBJ2-2; D is uncertain. CDR1 and CDR2 from the germline V gene are SSHAT and FNYEAQ (reference sequence). This CDR3 comprises 14 residues. The CDR3 nucleotides are TGTGCTAGCAGCGTAGAAGATAACACCGGGGAGCTGTTTTTT. It specifies CASSVEDNTGELFF.

V is TRBV6-6 and J is TRBJ2-7; D remains ambiguous. Trimming removed 7 bases from V and 2 bases from J, with 18 bases in between. The CDR3 extends over 15 amino acids. Germline-derived CDR1 and CDR2 are MNHNY and SVGAGI (reference sequence). The CDR3 region has the DNA TGTGCCAGCACCACCCGAAGGGTGACGACCTACGAGCAGTACTTC. Translating it yields CASTTRRVTTYEQYF.

The chain links TRBV5-6 to TRBJ2-1; 12 bases match TRBD1. Germline V gene data show CDR1 as SGHDT and CDR2 as YYEEEE. The CDR3 spans 16 residues. Germline trimming cut 4 bases from V and 4 bases from J; bases unmatched to any gene: 6. This CDR3 is CASSGGTGGQYNEQFF. The CDR3 bases are TGTGCCAGCAGCGGGGGGACAGGGGGCCAGTACAATGAGCAGTTCTTC. The variable domain in full, with the rest retrieved from reference TRBV5-6 and TRBJ2-1, is DAGVTQSPTHLIKTRGQQVTLRCSPKSGHDTVSWYQQALGQGPQFIFQYYEEEERQRGNFPDRFSGHQFPNYSSELNVNALLLGDSALYLCASSGGTGGQYNEQFFGPGTRLTVL.

The chain combines TRBV5-1 with TRBJ2-5; TRBD1 aligns across 8 bases. The ends lost 2 bases at V and 2 bases at J; junction bases unmatched: 2. Germline CDR1 SGHRS, CDR2 YFSETQ. The CDR3 covers 14 residues. The CDR3 loop is CASSLDRGQETQYF. In DNA form, the CDR3 reads TGCGCCAGCAGCTTAGACAGGGGTCAAGAGACCCAGTACTTC.

The V gene is TRBV18, the J gene TRBJ1-4, with 7 bases that match TRBD1. V lost 8 bases and J lost 3; bases outside the gene matches: 6. This CDR3 is built from 14 residues. From germline, CDR1 is KGHSH and CDR2 LQKENI. The CDR3 nucleotides are TGTGCCAGCCGACCTCAGGGGGCTAATGAAAAACTGTTTTTT. Residues: CASRPQGANEKLFF. The entire variable domain, with the rest obtained from reference TRBV18 and TRBJ1-4, is as follows: NAGVMQNPRHLVRRRGQEARLRCSPMKGHSHVYWYRQLPEEGLKFMVYLQKENIIDESGMPKERFSAEFPKEGPSILRIQQVVRGDSAAYFCASRPQGANEKLFFGSGTQLSVL.

The rearrangement joins TRBV4-1 to TRBJ1-1; 7 nucleotides align to TRBD1. The CDR3 is 15 amino acids. Germline V gene lookup returns CDR1 MGHRA and CDR2 YSYEKL. V dropped 5 bases and J dropped 2; count of bases not matched to a gene: 8. The CDR3 coding sequence is TGCGCCAGCAGCAAAAGGGACAGTTTCAACACTGAAGCTTTCTTT. Translated, it gives CASSKRDSFNTEAFF.